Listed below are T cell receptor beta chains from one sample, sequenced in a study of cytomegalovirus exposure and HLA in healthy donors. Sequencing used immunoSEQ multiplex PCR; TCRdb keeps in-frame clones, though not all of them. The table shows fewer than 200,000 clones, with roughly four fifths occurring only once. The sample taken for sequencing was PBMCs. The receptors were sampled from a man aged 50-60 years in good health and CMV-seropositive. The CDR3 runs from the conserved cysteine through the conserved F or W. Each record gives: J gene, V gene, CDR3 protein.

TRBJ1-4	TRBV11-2	CASSSTFLDRELFF
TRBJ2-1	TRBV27	CASSVPTGQPSCFYNEQFF
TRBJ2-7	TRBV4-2	CASSHRYGQGRSYEQYF
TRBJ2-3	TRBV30	CASMLGRKGAAGPDTQYF
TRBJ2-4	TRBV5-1	CASSSQGFLNIQYF
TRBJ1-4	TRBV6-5	CATKQGATNEKLFF
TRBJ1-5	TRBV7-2	CASSLVSGGEGNQPQHF
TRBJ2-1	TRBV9	CASSVGGGTGFYNEQFF
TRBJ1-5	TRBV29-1	CSVEEQQGQPQHF
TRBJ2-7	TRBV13	CASSLGLAGEVGEQYF
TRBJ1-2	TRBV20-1	CSAERGYGYTF
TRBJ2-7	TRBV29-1	CSVEDLYSHEQYF
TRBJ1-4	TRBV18	CASSPMAGNEKLFF
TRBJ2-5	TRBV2	CASSEISQETQYF
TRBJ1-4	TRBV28	CASRRAGTTNEKLFF
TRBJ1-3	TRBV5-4	CASSLGSPRGSGNTIYF
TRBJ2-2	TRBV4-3	CASSPYHPGELFF
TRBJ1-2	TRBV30	CAWSQPRTGGVYGYTF
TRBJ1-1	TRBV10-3	CAISESGTGETEAFF
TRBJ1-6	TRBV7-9	CASSLGQTGGRNSPLHF
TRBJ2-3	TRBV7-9	CASSALAGGPLDTQYF
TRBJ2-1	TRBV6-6	CASSYPTGGNEQFF
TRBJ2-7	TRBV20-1	CSASGGLGQYF
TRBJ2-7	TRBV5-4	CASSLGRLVIGEQYF
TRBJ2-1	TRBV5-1	CASSLAGLTYNEQFF
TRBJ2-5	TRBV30	CAWSVTQETQYF
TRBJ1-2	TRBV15	CATSRDRGAEFTF
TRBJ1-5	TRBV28	CASTRGTGGVQPQHF
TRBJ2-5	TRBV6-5	CASNPTSGGLETQYF
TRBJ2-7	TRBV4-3	CASSLRTGGFYEQYF
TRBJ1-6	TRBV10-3	CAISSTQGQSYNSPLHF
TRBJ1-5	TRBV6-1	CASSESRGGNQPQHF
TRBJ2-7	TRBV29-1	CSGRTGNEQYF
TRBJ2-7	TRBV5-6	CASSTRDEQYF
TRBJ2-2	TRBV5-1	CASSLQGGTGIDTGELFF
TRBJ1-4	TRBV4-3	CASSQTTGGVGEKLFF
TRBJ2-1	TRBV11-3	CASSLAGLAGYNEQFF
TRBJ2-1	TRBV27	CASSSPLAGYNEQFF
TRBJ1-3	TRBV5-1	CASSYGPGQAGNTIYF
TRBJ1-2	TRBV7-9	CSSSRLVGERNYGYTF